This TCR beta chain was documented in a study of blood T cell repertoires in COVID-19. In the study overall: Spain, Italy and the United States supplied samples that represented acute and convalescent COVID-19. The analysed material was cDNA or gDNA that came from T cells, B-cell-depleted T cells, or PBMCs.

Original handling: Using reference gene primer amplification, nucleated cell counts were estimated. This table comes from immunoSEQ multiplex PCR, and its TCRdb copy is limited to in-frame clones, with some not included. V, J and clone size are those of that table, while D and trimming were read from the DNA. The table lists approximately 160,000 clones, over 65% of them singletons, with 7% to 10% in the top ten. CDR3 length: 14 amino acids. Germline CDR1 and CDR2: SQVTM and ANQGSEA. V gave up 7 bases and J gave up 6 bases; unmatched junction bases: 9. The chain has TRBV29-1 and TRBJ2-2, with 9 bases aligning to TRBD1. This TCR was sampled from a man in his 60s with acute or convalescent COVID-19. Source material: peripheral blood. CDR3 DNA: TGCAGCGCCCTACAGGGGGCTAGTTCCGGGGAGCTGTTTTTT. This sequence encodes CSALQGASSGELFF.